The present T cell receptor beta chain was sequenced within a study of blood T cell repertoires in COVID-19 (dated by TCRdb to the early 2020s). The study in broad terms: The collaborator samples originated in the United States, Italy and Spain and spanned the acute and convalescent phases of COVID-19. The material from the prospective study consisted of cDNA or gDNA derived from T cells, B-cell-depleted T cells, or PBMCs. The dataset comprised deeply sampled blood TCRbeta repertoires from subjects exposed to, actively infected with, or recovered from COVID-19. The repertoires were released in a freely available public database meant as a resource for research on the immune response to SARS-CoV-2. Samples came from the ongoing ImmuneRACE study (first 160 participants) plus 1,254 subjects from 6 global collaborators. A de-identified subject ID, COVID-19 status, age in years and sex were almost always included in the sample metadata. Where HLA class I and class II types were available, the types were taken from metadata supplied by the sample provider, not from assay-based typing. The paper's findings and limits, for the study overall: Clinical and demographic metadata were provided uncurated, with the amount varying by source and participant.

Each collaborating institution followed its own protocols to collect whole blood in K2EDTA tubes. Collaborator samples were shipped for TCRbeta analysis as frozen whole blood, isolated PBMCs, or DNA extracted from either sample type. The immunoSEQ Assay, a bias-controlled multiplex PCR, was used to amplify TCRbeta CDR3 regions from genomic DNA. As for the authors' bioinformatics: The number of nucleated cells in each sample was estimated from the amplification of reference gene primers within the assay. To quantify the absolute abundance of each unique TCRbeta CDR3 rearrangement, sequence reads were collapsed and filtered. For each sample, productive Simpson clonality was calculated as the square root of Simpson's diversity index across productive rearrangements. TCRdb provides this immuneACCESS table in a form limited to in-frame rearrangements. Some clones are lacking; in checked studies, under half of them reflect an unresolved V gene, and why the rest are absent is not known. V, J and clone size derive from that table, while D and trimming were established from the DNA sequence. The sample table shows 100,000 to 110,000 clones, and roughly nine tenths are seen once. The top ten constitute approximately 7.3% of the sample.

The CDR3 measures 17 amino acids from cysteine to phenylalanine. Only the CDR3 region is kept as DNA, spanning 51 bases read in frame from base 1. Trimming takes 5 bases off V and 3 bases off J; junction bases not matched to a gene: 8. The germline V gene supplies CDR1 SGHTA and CDR2 FQGTGA. In the case of this clone: This receptor's antigen is unknown. Base qualities are not at hand, and no much larger clone is one base apart.

The TCR originated in a man aged 30-40 years in a cohort sampled during active COVID-19. Source material: peripheral blood. This chain joins TRBV7-3 to TRBJ2-1, with 12 bases matching TRBD2. The nucleotides are TGTGCCAGCAGCCAAGTGCCACTAGCGGGGGGCTACAATGAGCAGTTCTTC. Its protein is CASSQVPLAGGYNEQFF.